Included here is one T cell receptor beta chain sequence, with context. Its antigen remains unidentified. This sample is part of a study of human T cells and chemical hapten exposure. About the study: Skin of the upper inner arm, around 2 cm by around 2 cm, received 2% DPC for sensitization.

The time point denotes: pre-sensitization, week 0. Treatment in this sample: therapeutic diphenylcyclopropenone sensitization with weekly scalp DPC. Blood collection took place prior to placing each patch test. MiXCR was run by TCRdb on the RACE reads, yielding one entry per CDR3 protein. The table has more than 85,000 distinct CDR3 sequences, 7.5% to 9.5% seen once. Study outcomes and limitations: Clustering by CDR3 similarity yielded significantly more large clusters from expanded TCRs than controls. Following DPC sensitization, TCRs present above 1 in 1000 frequency showed no change.

Sequenced here: whole blood, sampled in connection with sensitization to the hapten diphenylcyclopropenone (DPC). The sequence was collected from a man aged 40-49 years with alopecia areata. Some clones in this sample may be carry-over from other donors' samples.

CDR3 DNA sequence: TGTGCCAGCAGCTTACTCCAGGGGGATAACTATGGCTACACCTTC. Protein sequence: CASSLLQGDNYGYTF. The chain joins TRBV7-9 to TRBJ1-2, with 7 nucleotides matching TRBD1. V shed 2 bases, J shed 1 base, and the junction held 4 bases outside the gene matches. Germline-derived CDR1 and CDR2 are SEHNR and FQNEAQ (reference sequence). CDR3 length: 15 residues.